Listed below are T cell receptor beta chains from one sample, sequenced in a study of cytotoxic CD8 clonotypes in ibrutinib-treated CLL. Measured with immunoSEQ multiplex PCR; TCRdb has only the in-frame clones, and not every one. This sample carries almost 250,000 clones, 60% to 75% of them seen once, and the ten largest clones take approximately 15%. Source: PBMCs, taken after 24 months of ibrutinib treatment. The receptors stem from a human donor with chronic lymphocytic leukemia. Both conserved end residues are part of each CDR3. Fields, in order: J gene, clone size, V gene, D gene, CDR3 DNA, CDR3 protein. D genes are given only for firm matches. Only some rows state a clone size, as once, few, many or a class for expanded clones.

j_call: TRBJ2-3
clone_size: -
v_call: TRBV19
d_call: TRBD1
cdr3_nt: TGTGCCAGTAGCATCGGACAGGGAGGAACGCAGTATTTT
cdr3_aa: CASSIGQGGTQYF

j_call: TRBJ2-5
clone_size: few
v_call: TRBV19
d_call: -
cdr3_nt: TGTGCCAGTAGGGCTCAGGGGACCCAAGAGACCCAGTACTTC
cdr3_aa: CASRAQGTQETQYF

j_call: TRBJ2-2
clone_size: -
v_call: TRBV29-1
d_call: TRBD1
cdr3_nt: TGCAGCGTGGGCCCGGACAGGGGGCGACGAAACACCGGGGAGCTGTTTTTT
cdr3_aa: CSVGPDRGRRNTGELFF

j_call: TRBJ1-2
clone_size: -
v_call: TRBV30
d_call: -
cdr3_nt: TGTGCCTGGAGTGAAACAAGCGACTATGGCTACACCTTC
cdr3_aa: CAWSETSDYGYTF

j_call: TRBJ2-5
clone_size: -
v_call: TRBV6-1
d_call: TRBD1
cdr3_nt: TGTGCCAGCAGTGAACCGGGACAGGGGAGAGAGACCCAGTACTTC
cdr3_aa: CASSEPGQGRETQYF

j_call: TRBJ1-5
clone_size: -
v_call: TRBV28
d_call: -
cdr3_nt: TGTGCCAGCAGTTTTGGGAATCAGCCCCAGCATTTT
cdr3_aa: CASSFGNQPQHF

j_call: TRBJ2-4
clone_size: -
v_call: TRBV15
d_call: -
cdr3_nt: TGTGCCACCAGCAGAGACTACCAATTAGGGGGCAAAAACATTCAGTACTTC
cdr3_aa: CATSRDYQLGGKNIQYF

j_call: TRBJ2-7
clone_size: -
v_call: TRBV5-1
d_call: -
cdr3_nt: TGCGCCAGCAGCACATCTAGTATACTCCGGGACCCGAGCTCCTACGAGCAGTACTTC
cdr3_aa: CASSTSSILRDPSSYEQYF

j_call: TRBJ2-7
clone_size: once
v_call: TRBV27
d_call: -
cdr3_nt: TGTGCCAGCAGTTTTGGACGTCCCCCCTACGAGCAGTACTTC
cdr3_aa: CASSFGRPPYEQYF

j_call: TRBJ1-1
clone_size: -
v_call: TRBV9
d_call: -
cdr3_nt: TGTGCCAGCAGCGTAGTTCGCCAGGGTAGCTATGAAGCTTTCTTT
cdr3_aa: CASSVVRQGSYEAFF

j_call: TRBJ1-5
clone_size: once
v_call: TRBV28
d_call: -
cdr3_nt: TGTGCCAGCCAGGGTAGCAATCAGCCCCAGCATTTT
cdr3_aa: CASQGSNQPQHF

j_call: TRBJ1-4
clone_size: -
v_call: TRBV6-6
d_call: -
cdr3_nt: TGTGCCAGCAGTTACAGGGAAAGGTCTGAAAAACTGTTTTTT
cdr3_aa: CASSYRERSEKLFF

j_call: TRBJ1-1
clone_size: -
v_call: TRBV19
d_call: -
cdr3_nt: TGTGCCAGTAACTTTGTTTTAGGCACTGAAGCTTTCTTT
cdr3_aa: CASNFVLGTEAFF

j_call: TRBJ2-7
clone_size: -
v_call: TRBV5-4
d_call: TRBD1
cdr3_nt: TGTGCCAGCAGCCTACTACAGGGGCCTGACTACGAGCAGTACTTC
cdr3_aa: CASSLLQGPDYEQYF

j_call: TRBJ2-3
clone_size: -
v_call: TRBV27
d_call: TRBD2
cdr3_nt: TGTGCCAGCAGTCTGGGGACTAGCGGGAGTGCAGATACGCAGTATTTT
cdr3_aa: CASSLGTSGSADTQYF

j_call: TRBJ2-1
clone_size: -
v_call: TRBV27
d_call: TRBD1
cdr3_nt: TGTGCCAGCAGTGCGACAGGGACCTACAATGAGCAGTTCTTC
cdr3_aa: CASSATGTYNEQFF

j_call: TRBJ1-4
clone_size: -
v_call: TRBV1
d_call: -
cdr3_nt: TGCACCAGCAGCCAAGAGCTTAGGTGTCACCAACTGTTTTTT
cdr3_aa: CTSSQELRCHQLFF